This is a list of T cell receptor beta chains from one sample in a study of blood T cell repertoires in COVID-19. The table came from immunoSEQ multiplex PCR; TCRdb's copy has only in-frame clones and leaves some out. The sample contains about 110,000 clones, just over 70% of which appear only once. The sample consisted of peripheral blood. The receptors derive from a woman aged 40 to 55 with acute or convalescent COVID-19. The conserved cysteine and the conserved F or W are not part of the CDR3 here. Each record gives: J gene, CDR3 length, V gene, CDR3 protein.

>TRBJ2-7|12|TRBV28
ASRDLSGGYEQY
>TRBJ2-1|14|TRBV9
ASSVAAGLGYNEQF
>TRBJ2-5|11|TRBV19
ASDSHRGETQY
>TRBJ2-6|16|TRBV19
ASSFTGGAVSGANVLT
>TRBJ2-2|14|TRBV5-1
ASSQRTSGGTGELF
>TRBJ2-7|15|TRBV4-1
ASSQEGRGAVVYEQY
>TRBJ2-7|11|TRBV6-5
ASSRGGLYEQY
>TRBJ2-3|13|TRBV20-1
SASSLAGASDTQY
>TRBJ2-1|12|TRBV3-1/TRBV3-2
ASSHRGHTNEQF
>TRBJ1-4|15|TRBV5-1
ASSPSGVPTTNEKLF
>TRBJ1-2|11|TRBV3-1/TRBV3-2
ASSQVTNYGYT
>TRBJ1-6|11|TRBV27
ASSLNRGTPLH
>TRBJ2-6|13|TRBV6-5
ASGNRESGANVLT
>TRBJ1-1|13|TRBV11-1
ASSSNRGGNTEAF
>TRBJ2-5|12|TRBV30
AWNRQGVQETQY
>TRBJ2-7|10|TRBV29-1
SAARSAGEQY
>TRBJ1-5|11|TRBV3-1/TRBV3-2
ASSLDRAQPQH
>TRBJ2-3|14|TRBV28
ASSLYPRGRTDTQY
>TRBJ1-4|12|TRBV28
ASSLQGVNEKLF
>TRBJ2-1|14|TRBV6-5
ASSYPPAGGNNEQF
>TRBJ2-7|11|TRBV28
ASEEPSSYEQY
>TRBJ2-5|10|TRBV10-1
ARKGIQETQY
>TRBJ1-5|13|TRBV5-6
ASSLAGQNHQPQH
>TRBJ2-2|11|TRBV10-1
ASRARLDGELF
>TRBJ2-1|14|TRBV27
ASSPISGGSYNEQF
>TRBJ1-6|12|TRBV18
ASSPQQGNSPLH
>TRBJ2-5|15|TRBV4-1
ASSPRTSGGRWETQY
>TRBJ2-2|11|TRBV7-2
ASTIWNTGELF
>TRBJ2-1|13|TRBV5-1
ASSFQGLEYNEQF
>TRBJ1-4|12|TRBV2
ASSLTGLREKLF
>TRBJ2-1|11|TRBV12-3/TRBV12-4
ASTLAGYNEQF
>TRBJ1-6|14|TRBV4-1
ASSQDVPPVQVPLH
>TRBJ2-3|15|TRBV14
ASSPLPGLAGGDTQY
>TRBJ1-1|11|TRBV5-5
ASSFAVNTEAF
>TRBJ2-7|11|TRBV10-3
ASRDGSSYEQY
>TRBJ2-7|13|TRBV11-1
ASSLGSVLLDEQY
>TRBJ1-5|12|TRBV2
ASSEQDSNQPQH
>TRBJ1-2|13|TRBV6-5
ASSYSEPSDYGYT
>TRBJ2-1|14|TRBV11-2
ASSSVGGPGYNEQF
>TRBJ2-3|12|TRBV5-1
ASSSDSSTDTQY
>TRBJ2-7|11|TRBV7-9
ASSSGQPSEQY
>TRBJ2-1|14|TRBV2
ASSVPGQAAVGEQF
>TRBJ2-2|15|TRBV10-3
AITPGTSGGSTGELF
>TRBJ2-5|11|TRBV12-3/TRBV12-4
ASSFRAVETQY
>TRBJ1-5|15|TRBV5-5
ASSPTPTELSNQPQH
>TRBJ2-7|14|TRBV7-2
ASSLDGGGRPYEQY
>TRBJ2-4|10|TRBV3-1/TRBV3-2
ASSQGLARQY
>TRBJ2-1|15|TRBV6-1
ASSEALPSGGYNEQF
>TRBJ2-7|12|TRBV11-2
ASSWTGARYEQY
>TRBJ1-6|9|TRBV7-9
ASSLLEDLH
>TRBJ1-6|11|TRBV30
AWGQSSNSPLH
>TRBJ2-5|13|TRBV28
ASSFVPAQQGTQY
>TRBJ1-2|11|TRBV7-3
ASSPGTGYGYT
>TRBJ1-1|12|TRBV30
ASPARGKDTEAF
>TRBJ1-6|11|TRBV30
AWSGDSNSPLH
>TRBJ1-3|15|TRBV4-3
ASSQSDSRSSGNTIY